The clone carrying this T cell receptor beta chain was counted a few times. The source of the sample is a study of cytotoxic CD8 clonotypes in ibrutinib-treated CLL. Profiled with immunoSEQ multiplex PCR; TCRdb holds only in-frame clones, not every one. The sample has some 290,000 clones, about 80% seen once. CDR3 length: 12 amino acids. Trimming removed 0 bases from V and 4 bases from J, with 0 bases in between. Germline V lookup: CDR1 MNHNY, CDR2 SVGAGI (reference sequence). Specimen: PBMCs, collected before ibrutinib treatment. V is TRBV6-6 and J is TRBJ2-2; D is undetermined. This receptor was identified in a human donor with chronic lymphocytic leukemia. CDR3 coding DNA: TGTGCCAGCAGTTACTCCACCGGGGAGCTGTTTTTT. This gives the protein CASSYSTGELFF.